The source of this T cell receptor beta chain is a study of T cells in Graves' hyperthyroidism and ophthalmopathy. Amplification of TCR beta CDR3 regions was performed using RNA transcripts as template. Researchers ran a first-round RT-PCR on the TCR CDR3 using the HTBI primer set. TCRdb fed the multiplex PCR reads into MiXCR, producing one record per CDR3 protein. The sample includes more than 300,000 distinct CDR3 sequences, 13% seen only once; the top ten take roughly 8.3%. This clonotype has at least ten counts. This CDR3 comprises 14 residues. Germline V gene lookup returns CDR1 MDHEN and CDR2 SYDVKM. V dropped 7 bases and J dropped 2 bases, with 14 bases sitting between them. Diagnostic assessment was based on clinical symptoms, serum thyroxine and TRAb, thyroid ultrasound and orbital computed tomography. Around 10 ml fresh peripheral blood yielded the PBMCs.

The clonotype originates from a woman aged 18-29 years with Graves' hyperthyroidism. Sequenced sample: blood. The V gene is TRBV28, the J gene TRBJ1-2; D remains unclear. The CDR3 region has the DNA TGTGCCAGCACCCTTCAAGCTAAAAACTATGGCTACACCTTC. Translating it yields CASTLQAKNYGYTF.